This T cell receptor beta chain comes out of a study of neurological immune-mediated disorders. Findings and limits, study-wide: When grouped phylogenetically, the repertoires of 18 of the 34 multiple sclerosis patients fell together in one related-CDR3 cluster, which is a possible signature.

The cDNA came from 5'RACE, which used 10-nucleotide random UMIs. TCRdb used MiXCR to reprocess the 5' RACE reads, holding one entry per CDR3 protein. The top ten clones hold less than 3% of a sample with roughly 90,000 distinct CDR3 sequences, 3% to 4.5% of them seen once. This clonotype was found many times. Its antigen is not identified. V was cut by 5 bases and J by 2 bases, with 19 bases left in between. The CDR3 has 16 amino acids. The V gene's germline CDR1 is DFQATT and CDR2 SNEGSKA (reference sequence). The sequencing sample was made of PBMCs. This chain links TRBV20-1 with TRBJ1-5; no clear D. The clonotype originates from a woman aged 45 to 65 with multiple sclerosis. CDR3 DNA sequence: TGCAGTGCTGGGGAGAACCTCGGGCGGGGCAATCAGCCCCAGCATTTT. It yields the protein CSAGENLGRGNQPQHF.